The clone carrying this T cell receptor (beta chain) was observed a handful of times. Its specificity is unknown. This entry is derived from a study of T-cell memory formation after mild COVID-19. CDR1 is DFQATT, CDR2 SNEGSKA, per germline (reference sequence). The V end was cut by 1 base, the J end by 6 bases, with 15 bases between. This CDR3 is built from 15 residues. The 5'RACE method, run with constant-segment primers, produced TCR alpha and TCR beta cDNA libraries (carrying sample barcodes and UMIs). TCRdb re-analysed the 5' RACE reads in MiXCR, keeping a single row per CDR3 protein. Of around 250,000 distinct CDR3 sequences in the sample, under 20% are singletons; the top ten hold 22%. Overall study results and limits: Cross-reactive memory appears to have joined, as suggested by some responding clones showing up in pre-infection memory. The main location of contracting CD4+ clones was CM and EM, and that of contracting CD8+ clones was EMRA.

The chain recombines TRBV20-1 with TRBJ2-2, with a tentative D call TRBD1 (6 bases). Material: PBMCs or a T cell subset sorted from them (not recorded which). The source is a man between 18 and 35 years old who had mild COVID-19 (a few samples of this study predate the infection). Cell type and time point are not known. CDR3 bases: TGCAGTGCTAGAGCGCAGGGGATCGGGGCCGGGGAGCTGTTTTTT. This gives the protein CSARAQGIGAGELFF.